The T cell receptor (beta chain) under discussion was sequenced for a study of blood T cell repertoires in COVID-19. CDR3 length: 13 residues. V was pared by 4 bases and J by 4 bases, with 2 bases of the junction left unmatched. CDR1 and CDR2 from the germline V gene are LNHDA and SQIVND (reference sequence). Across about two dozen US areas, participants ranged in age from roughly 18 to 95 years. Recovered status in Cohort 3 required two negative PCRs, clearance, or symptom resolution. As handled by the study authors: Nucleated cell counts were estimated from reference gene primer amplification. Only in-frame clones appear in the TCRdb table, and some are missing; sequencing was by immunoSEQ multiplex PCR. That table supplies the V and J calls and clone size; D and trimming were determined from the DNA. The sample shows roughly 250,000 clones, just over 90% of them seen only once.

The sequence derives from a woman under 30 who had recovered from COVID-19. Sequenced material: PBMCs or T cells enriched from blood (not recorded which). The gene calls are TRBV19 and TRBJ2-7, with 9 bases aligning to TRBD1. The CDR3: CASSTGQGYEQYF. The DNA of the CDR3 is TGTGCCAGTAGTACGGGACAGGGTTACGAGCAGTACTTC.